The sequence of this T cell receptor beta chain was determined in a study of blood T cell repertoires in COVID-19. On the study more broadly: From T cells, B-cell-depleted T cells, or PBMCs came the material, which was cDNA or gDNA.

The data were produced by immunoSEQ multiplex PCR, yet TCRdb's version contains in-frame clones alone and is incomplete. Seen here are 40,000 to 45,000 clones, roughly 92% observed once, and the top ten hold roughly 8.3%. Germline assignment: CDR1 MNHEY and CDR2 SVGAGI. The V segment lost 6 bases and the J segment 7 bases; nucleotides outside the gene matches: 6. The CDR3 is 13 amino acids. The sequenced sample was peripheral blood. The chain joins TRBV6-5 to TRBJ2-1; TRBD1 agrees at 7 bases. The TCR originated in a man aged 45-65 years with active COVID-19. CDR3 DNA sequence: TGTGCCAGCAGGACAGGGATAACGAATGAGCAGTTCTTC. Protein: CASRTGITNEQFF.